This TCR beta chain was captured by sequencing in a study of cytomegalovirus exposure and HLA in healthy donors (TCRdb year 2017). For the wider study: An earlier analysis of 587 of the donors reported approximately 260 Gb of sequence data and 90 million to 120 million unique TCR beta sequences obtained from 180 million or so T cells. An early release covering about 600 HLA-typed donors comprised approximately 300 gigabases of sequencing data and approximately 80 million unique TCR sequences. Among the roughly 400 genotyped donors, roughly 80% belonged to the genetic ancestry cluster associated with self-reported Caucasian donors. The study was designed to test whether signatures of past pathogen exposure could be identified by cataloging public T cell receptors. The T cell repertoires of under 750 subjects were profiled by immunosequencing and related to cytomegalovirus serostatus. Besides the first cohort of around 700 subjects, a separate validation cohort made up of around 120 different subjects was used. High-throughput TCR immunosequencing, statistical association of individual TCRs with disease status, and machine learning were combined to predict cytomegalovirus infection status. To study patterns of TCR occurrence, a later analysis re-analyzed previously published TCR beta repertoires from several hundred donors and added high-resolution HLA genotyping. In the later analysis, no new phenotypic data were used to find candidate immune exposures; instead, reliance was placed on TCR beta sequences and their occurrence across donors. An earlier analysis of 587 of the donors used high-throughput TCR beta sequencing to judge whether each TCR beta V gene segment behaved as functional or pseudogenic. Alongside the repertoire data, information on donor age, sex, ethnicity and CMV serostatus was compiled. A later genetic analysis used genome-wide SNP genotypes for about three fifths of the 666 donors, treating that subset as a discovery cohort. All discovery cohort repertoires had been generated on a single sequencing platform. Class I and class II HLA loci were covered by the typing at four-digit resolution. The number of typed donors differed by locus: about 629-630 for A, B, C, DRB1 and DQB1; roughly 510 for DQA1; 606 for DPA1; and 400 to 480 for DPB1. About 5 DR-DQ haplotypes were handled as single units for association and clustering, since linkage in the cohort was strong. Among about 360 genotyped donors of the cohort, an average of around 240,000 unique TCR beta nucleotide sequences were sequenced per donor, roughly 18% of them non-productive. What the work shows at the level of the full study, not this receptor alone: According to a later analysis, most CMV-associated TCR beta chains appeared to be HLA-restricted, and the HLA associations seemed to be driven largely by CMV exposure. In a later analysis, HLA-associated TCR beta chains showed more clonal expansion and lower generation probabilities than non-associated chains that were equally common. In vitro tests confirmed that three of the cytomegalovirus-associated TCR beta chains recognize cytomegalovirus antigens. Correlated functional status among segregating V segments might reflect linkage disequilibrium, but an unknown experimental factor could not be ruled out. The classifier was reported to diagnose cytomegalovirus status with high specificity and sensitivity in both the original and validation cohorts. Several of the top co-occurrence clusters appeared to be linked to parvovirus B19, influenza, CMV and Epstein-Barr virus, according to a later analysis. In an earlier analysis of more than 450 of the donors, most TCR beta V segments were observed in productive rearrangements about 87% or about 30% of the time, broadly matching IMGT annotations. Only TCR beta chains were sequenced in this cohort, and the absence of alpha or paired-chain data limited detectable features. A total of 150 to 200 TCR beta chains were listed by the study as associated with cytomegalovirus. Sequencing depth was assumed to be roughly uniform across donors in the presence/absence analyses, though that assumption may not hold. V-gene and J-gene trimming of TCR beta chains was associated with a missense DCLRE1C variant in a later genetic analysis, and the association was replicated in an independent cohort. The earlier analysis of almost 600 of the donors excluded approximately 15 rarely observed V segments, including chromosome 9 orphons, because counts were too low. The authors suggested that the approach could potentially be generalized to other disease states and immunological phenotypes. In a later genetic analysis, fewer N-insertions in productive TCRs were reported among donors in an Asian-associated ancestry cluster than the approximately 710-donor mean. Because HLA typing was unavailable for some donors at each locus, only the typed subset was used in association tests. Most TCR sequences were observed very rarely across donors, whereas some public TCRs were present in many individuals. A further reported finding was that TCR beta sequences accurately predicted the HLA-A and HLA-B alleles for most subjects in the first cohort. When HLA alleles, especially DR and DQ, strongly co-occurred, attributing TCR associations to individual alleles was difficult. For the cohort, immune exposure information was limited to CMV serostatus. The 87-base-pair reads could not distinguish some IMGT-functional V segments, including TRBV6-2 and TRBV6-3, so those segments were excluded. A group of highly shared sequence variants was considered likely to be a technical artifact of the sequencing pipeline. In a later analysis, TCR association rates were found to vary across HLA loci, with the most associated TCRs seen for DRB1 alleles and the fewest for HLA-C alleles. Specific HLA alleles were associated with 15,000 to 20,000 TCR beta sequences at a false discovery rate of 0.05 in a later analysis.

The library was made by the immunoSEQ multiplex PCR assay. A mixture of 60 forward primers for TCR Vbeta segments and 13 reverse primers for TCR Jbeta segments was used in the multiplex PCR. Amplification of the CDR3 region of rearranged TCR beta genes was performed with a multiplex PCR assay on genomic DNA. The amplified TCR beta libraries were sequenced on the Illumina HiSeq System as 87-base-pair reads. Under the source paper's analysis protocol: A later analysis tallied roughly 80 million unique TCR beta chains across the 550 to 850 repertoires, and roughly 11 million of those chains were shared by two or more donors. A nearest-neighbor algorithm error-corrected the raw reads and collapsed the reads into unique sequences, merging closely related sequences to remove PCR and sequencing errors. Alignment of CDR3 sequences to IMGT reference sequences was used to assign V, D and J gene segments. For a sequence to be retained, a match of at least six nucleotides was required to both a V gene segment and a J gene segment. Rearrangements were called productive when the CDR3 lacked stop codons and stayed in frame with V and J; all others were non-productive. Following IMGT convention, CDR3 was defined as the stretch from the second conserved V-encoded cysteine to the conserved J-encoded phenylalanine. Sequences without an unambiguous match to a single V gene segment were excluded from the earlier analysis of 450 to 650 of the donors. An earlier analysis of about 590 of the donors classified V segments as functional when productive rearrangements were above 56.7% and as segregating when the standard deviation between donors was above 5%. A statistical classification framework was built for diagnosing cytomegalovirus status from the catalog of TCR beta chain sequences. V and J gene assignment, in a later analysis, came from comparing TCR nucleotide sequences with IMGT/GENE-DB human TR gene sequences. In a later analysis, CDR3 sequences and most-parsimonious VDJ recombination scenarios were assigned using the TCRdist pipeline. In a later analysis, each TCR beta chain was defined by its CDR3 amino acid sequence together with its V-gene family, and reads without a unique V-gene family were excluded. As a way to deal with suspected cross-contamination and a sequencing artifact, a later analysis dropped 450 to 700 nucleotide sequences that were highly shared and had low generation probability. In a later analysis, a clonal expansion index was calculated for each public chain from normalized within-repertoire ranks of inferred template counts. A later analysis computed generation probabilities with a VDJ recombination model fitted to out-of-frame rearrangements, and checked the results against IGoR. In a later analysis, hypergeometric tests were used to score TCR-TCR, TCR-HLA and TCR-CMV co-occurrence, with a repertoire-size bias correction applied to TCR pairs. In a later analysis, false discovery rates were estimated by permuting HLA or CMV assignments 20 times. In a later analysis, co-occurring TCRs were grouped using DBSCAN, with TCRdist sequence similarity added in when clustering inside HLA-allele-positive subsets. For co-occurrence clustering, repertoires with fewer than 30,000 or more than 120,000 public chains were excluded, along with roughly 5 repertoires with anomalous nucleotide sharing. TCRdb's version of the immuneACCESS table is confined to in-frame rearrangements and falls short of the full clone set. An unresolved V gene accounts for under half of the shortfall where checked; the remainder is of unknown origin. V, J and clone size reflect that table, while D and trimming were determined from the DNA. This sample holds more than 100,000 clones; 80% were observed only once. More than 8% of the sample goes to the ten largest clones.

Inclusive of the bounding cysteine and phenylalanine, the CDR3 is 15 residues long. CDR3 DNA is the only sequence kept; it has 45 bases, read in frame from the first base. Relative to germline, V is 3 bases shorter and J is 7 bases shorter, with 15 bases between their ends. From the germline V gene, CDR1 is SGHTA and CDR2 is FQGNSA. Concerning this clone itself: It lacks a known antigen. No base quality information exists; no much larger clone differs at one position.

In total, roughly 710 healthy bone marrow donors made up the cohort. At the time of sampling, all cohort members were nominally healthy, though unrecorded immune exposures were likely present. The donor was CMV seropositive and was included in the group of 250 to 350 seropositive cohort members. Every donor gave a peripheral blood sample, and the peripheral blood mononuclear cells from that sample were used for TCR beta sequencing. The Qiagen DNeasy Blood Extraction Kit was used to extract genomic DNA from the blood cell samples. The chain joins TRBV7-2 to TRBJ1-4; 5 matching bases give a weak D call of TRBD1. Sequencing was carried out using PBMCs. The TCR was taken from a female donor in good health and CMV-seropositive. In nucleotides, the sequence is TGTGCCAGCAGCTTGGGGGGGACGGCGGGTGAAAAACTGTTTTTT. Translated, this is CASSLGGTAGEKLFF. Extended through the reference TRBV7-2 and TRBJ1-4 proteins, this CDR3 yields the full variable domain: GAGVSQSPSNKVTEKGKDVELRCDPISGHTALYWYRQSLGQGLEFLIYFQGNSAPDKSGLPSDRFSAERTGGSVSTLTIQRTQQEDSAVYLCASSLGGTAGEKLFFGSGTQLSVL.